The T cell receptor beta chain under discussion was sequenced for a study of blood T cell repertoires in COVID-19 (dated by TCRdb to the early 2020s). Regarding the research as a whole: The collaborator samples originated in the United States, Italy and Spain and spanned the acute and convalescent phases of COVID-19. Where available, HLA class I and class II types were obtained from metadata supplied by the sample provider rather than from assay-based typing. The repertoires were released in a freely available public database intended as a resource for research on the immune response to SARS-CoV-2. The material from the prospective study consisted of cDNA or gDNA derived from T cells, B-cell-depleted T cells, or PBMCs. Subjects who had been exposed to COVID-19, were actively infected with it, or had recovered from it provided the deeply sampled blood TCRbeta repertoires that made up the dataset. Sample metadata almost always included a de-identified subject ID, COVID-19 status, age in years and sex. Samples were obtained from the ongoing ImmuneRACE study (first 160 participants) and from 1,200 or so subjects provided by 6 global collaborators.

CDR1 SGHAT and CDR2 FQNNGV are derived from the germline V gene. V trim: 1 base; J trim: 8 bases; unmatched bases: 3. Taken from cysteine to phenylalanine, the CDR3 has 13 residues. Only CDR3 DNA is held: 39 bases, read in frame from base 1. TCRbeta CDR3 regions were amplified from genomic DNA by means of the immunoSEQ Assay, a bias-controlled multiplex PCR. The authors' pipeline ran thus. The number of nucleated cells in each sample was estimated from the amplification of reference gene primers within the assay. To quantify the absolute abundance of each unique TCRbeta CDR3 rearrangement, sequence reads were collapsed and filtered. For each sample, productive Simpson clonality was calculated as the square root of Simpson's diversity index over productive rearrangements. Drawn from immuneACCESS, this table holds only the in-frame rearrangements with V and J called that TCRdb kept. Clones are partly lost; checked studies trace under half to an unresolved V gene and leave the rest unexplained. V and J calls and clone size are those listed in that table; D and trimming were worked out from the DNA. Counted in this sample were some 200,000 clones; 80% to 85% of them appeared once. Jointly, the top ten make up around 9.3% of the sample.

This clone has only a few counts. No antigen is known for it. The record has no base qualities; no much larger clone is one base away. Other DNA sequences in the same sample also yield this CDR3. Summary of the overall study and its limitations: Clinical and demographic metadata were provided uncurated, with the amount varying by source and participant.

Enrolling through a virtual design, the prospective study's participants ranged in age from roughly 18 to 89 years and lived across approximately 25 United States geographic areas. In the prospective study, cohorts were assigned on the basis of participant-reported clinical history obtained from a screening survey and a study questionnaire. Mobile phlebotomists in the prospective study collected whole blood, serum and a nasopharyngeal or oropharyngeal swab from every participant. Prospective study participants could optionally give additional blood draws and questionnaires over a roughly two-month period. Blood samples from the prospective study were shipped frozen or at room temperature prior to DNA extraction.

The sequenced material came from PBMCs or T cells enriched from blood (not recorded which). The chain links TRBV11-2 with TRBJ1-2; 8 bases in the middle match TRBD1. This clonotype originated in a woman aged 45 to 65 with acute COVID-19. The CDR3 region: CASSLGQGFGYTF. The nucleotide sequence reads as follows: TGTGCCAGCAGCTTAGGACAGGGGTTCGGCTACACCTTC. The entire variable domain, with the stretches around the CDR3 drawn from the reference TRBV11-2 and TRBJ1-2 proteins, is EAGVAQSPRYKIIEKRQSVAFWCNPISGHATLYWYQQILGQGPKLLIQFQNNGVVDDSQLPKDRFSAERLKGVDSTLKIQPAKLEDSAVYLCASSLGQGFGYTFGSGTRLTVV.